Shown below are 17 T cell receptor beta chains from a single sample sequenced in a study of T cell responses to AZD1222 COVID-19 vaccine. The table came from immunoSEQ multiplex PCR; TCRdb's copy has only in-frame clones and leaves some out. The data contain roughly 87,000 clones, roughly 90% of them singletons. The source material was peripheral blood, sampled 28 days after the second AZD1222 dose. Receptors originate from an adult who received the AZD1222 COVID-19 vaccine.

This sequence joins TRBV5-1 and TRBJ2-6; unclear D gene. Trimming removed 4 bases from V and 0 bases from J, with 11 bases in between. This CDR3 has 16 amino acids. The germline CDR1 and CDR2 sequences are SGHRS and YFSETQ. The CDR3 reads CASSPIDTSGANVLTF. In nucleotides, the CDR3 is TGCGCCAGCAGCCCCATTGACACCTCTGGGGCCAACGTCCTGACTTTC.

This clone was recorded only once. This sequence joins TRBV9 and TRBJ2-7; D might be TRBD2 (7 bases). This CDR3 region has 14 residues. Between the trimmed V and J ends, which lost 7 bases and 7 bases, there was a span of 21 bases. Germline V gene sequence: CDR1 SGDLS, CDR2 YYNGEE. The DNA for the CDR3 is TGTGCCAGCTCCCCCCGAGGGGGGGCCGGGGAGCAGTACTTC. It is translated as CASSPRGGAGEQYF. The full variable domain, rest sourced from reference TRBV9 and TRBJ2-7, is DSGVTQTPKHLITATGQRVTLRCSPRSGDLSVYWYQQSLDQGLQFLIQYYNGEERAKGNILERFSAQQFPDLHSELNLSSLELGDSALYFCASSPRGGAGEQYFGPGTRLTVT.

The chain couples TRBV7-8 to TRBJ1-2; no clear D. V dropped 5 bases and J dropped 4 bases, with 8 bases sitting between them. Germline V lookup: CDR1 SGHVS, CDR2 FQNEAQ. The CDR3 contains 12 residues. CDR3 sequence (DNA): TGTGCCAGCAGCCAACGGCGCTATGGCTACACCTTC. It yields the protein CASSQRRYGYTF.

V and J are TRBV3-1 (or the pseudogene TRBV3-2) and TRBJ2-3; 7 positions agree with TRBD2. Germline assignment: CDR1 LGHDT and CDR2 YNNKEL (reference sequence). The CDR3 has 15 amino acids. With V trimmed by 1 base and J by 0 bases, 1 base remained unmatched. CDR3 in amino acids: CASSQGTRSTDTQYF. The CDR3, as DNA: TGTGCCAGCAGCCAAGGGACTAGAAGCACAGATACGCAGTATTTT.

V gene TRBV11-2 combines with J gene TRBJ2-1; TRBD2 matches 9 bases. The germline CDR1 and CDR2 sequences are SGHAT and FQNNGV. The length of the CDR3 is 17 residues. The V and J ends lost 2 bases and 0 bases, in that order; junction bases with no gene match: 5. This CDR3 reads CASSLLREGPSYNEQFF. As DNA, the CDR3 is TGTGCCAGCAGCTTATTGCGGGAGGGCCCCTCCTACAATGAGCAGTTCTTC.

A few counts support this clone. In nucleotides, the CDR3 is TGTGCCAGCAGGTCGACTAGTGGTGGCACCGGGGAGCTGTTTTTT. It yields the protein CASRSTSGGTGELFF. This chain joins TRBV6-5 and TRBJ2-2; maybe TRBD2 (6 bases). Germline V gene lookup returns CDR1 MNHEY and CDR2 SVGAGI. The CDR3 has 15 residues. The V gene lost 6 bases and the J gene lost 4 bases, with 15 bases spanning the gap.

The chain recombines TRBV15 with TRBJ1-4, with TRBD1 matching 9 bases. After removal of 5 bases from V and 6 bases from J, the junction contained 4 bases not matched to a gene. The CDR3 loop spans 14 amino acids. Germline assignment: CDR1 LNHNV and CDR2 YYDKDF (reference sequence). The CDR3 nucleotides are TGTGCCACCAGCGGGGGACAGGGTCATGAAAAACTGTTTTTT. It is translated as CATSGGQGHEKLFF.

V usage is TRBV20-1 and J usage is TRBJ2-7; TRBD2 matches 11 bases. The J segment lost 0 bases and the V segment lost 3 bases, leaving 4 bases of the junction unmatched. CDR3 length: 15 residues. Germline CDR1 reads DFQATT; CDR2 reads SNEGSKA (reference sequence). The CDR3 reads CSASTSGGLSYEQYF. The CDR3 DNA reads TGCAGTGCTAGTACTAGCGGGGGTCTCTCCTACGAGCAGTACTTC.

The V gene is TRBV15, the J gene TRBJ1-3; no clear D gene. This CDR3 spans 12 amino acids. Germline CDR1 LNHNV, CDR2 YYDKDF (reference sequence). The V end lost 3 bases, the J end lost 4 bases, and 4 bases lay between the germline ends. CDR3 DNA: TGTGCCACCAGCAGTCAAGGAAACACCATATATTTT. It encodes CATSSQGNTIYF. The full variable domain, rest sourced from reference TRBV15 and TRBJ1-3, is DAMVIQNPRYQVTQFGKPVTLSCSQTLNHNVMYWYQQKSSQAPKLLFHYYDKDFNNEADTPDNFQSRRPNTSFCFLDIRSPGLGDTAMYLCATSSQGNTIYFGEGSWLTVV.

This clone was seen just once. The chain couples TRBV7-2 to TRBJ2-7; 7 positions match TRBD2. CDR1 SGHTA and CDR2 FQGNSA come from the germline V gene. The CDR3 totals 15 residues. V shed 6 bases, J shed 2 bases, and the junction held 10 bases outside the gene matches. The DNA for the CDR3 is TGTGCCAGCAGGTTAAACCTACTAGCGACCTACGAGCAGTACTTC. It codes for CASRLNLLATYEQYF.

The J gene is TRBJ1-1, the V gene TRBV7-9; D ambiguous. The CDR3 sequence is 14 residues long. Germline V CDR1 and CDR2: SEHNR, FQNEAQ (reference sequence). With 6 bases removed from V and 4 bases from J, the gap between germline ends came to 15 bases. The CDR3 reads CASSPGISGTEAFF. The CDR3 coding sequence is TGTGCCAGCAGTCCCGGGATCTCCGGCACTGAAGCTTTCTTT.

The chain is built from TRBV4-1 and TRBJ1-2; D gene uncertain. The CDR3 consists of 13 residues. The V gene lost 0 bases and the J gene lost 8 bases, with 10 bases spanning the gap. CDR1 is MGHRA and CDR2 is YSYEKL in the germline V gene. Written as DNA, the CDR3 is TGCGCCAGCAGCCAAGAACCCCGTCGGGGCTACACCTTC. Amino acid sequence: CASSQEPRRGYTF.

The chain uses TRBV5-1 and TRBJ1-1; weak D call: TRBD1 (6 bases). Germline V lookup: CDR1 SGHRS, CDR2 YFSETQ. The CDR3 is 15 residues long. Trimming shortened V by 0 bases and J by 3 bases, and 12 bases separated the two germline ends. The DNA of the CDR3 is TGCGCCAGCAGCTTGGTGCAGGGGCGCGACACTGAAGCTTTCTTT. This gives the protein CASSLVQGRDTEAFF. Based on the CDR3 plus reference TRBV5-1 and TRBJ1-1, the full variable domain is KAGVTQTPRYLIKTRGQQVTLSCSPISGHRSVSWYQQTPGQGLQFLFEYFSETQRNKGNFPGRFSGRQFSNSRSEMNVSTLELGDSALYLCASSLVQGRDTEAFFGQGTRLTVV.

V is TRBV2 and J is TRBJ2-5, with 9 bases aligning to TRBD2. Germline V gives CDR1 SNHLY, CDR2 FYNNEI. The CDR3 runs 18 residues. Germline trimming cut 3 bases from V and 5 bases from J; bases unmatched to any gene: 16. The CDR3 reads CASSDAGAGGLRWETQYF. The CDR3 DNA reads as TGTGCCAGCAGTGACGCTGGGGCGGGAGGGCTCCGTTGGGAGACCCAGTACTTC.

V is TRBV18 and J is TRBJ1-3; D possibly corresponds to TRBD1 (5 bases). Trimming took 4 bases from V and 3 from J, leaving 13 bases between them. CDR1 KGHSH and CDR2 LQKENI come from the germline V gene. The CDR3 sequence is 15 residues long. This CDR3 reads CASSQRQGNGNTIYF. CDR3 sequence (DNA): TGTGCCAGCTCACAAAGGCAGGGTAATGGAAACACCATATATTTT.

This clone was detected once. The V call is TRBV11-2, the J call TRBJ2-2, with D hard to call. Deletions cut 3 bases from V and 0 bases from J, with 8 bases between. The germline V gene encodes CDR1 SGHAT and CDR2 FQNNGV. The CDR3 length is 15 residues. The CDR3 loop is CASSFFSANTGELFF. In nucleotides, the CDR3 is TGTGCCAGCAGCTTTTTTTCCGCGAACACCGGGGAGCTGTTTTTT.

In this sample, this clone turned up once. This chain connects TRBV5-1 to TRBJ2-3; D unresolved. CDR1 is SGHRS, CDR2 YFSETQ, per germline. This CDR3 contains 14 residues. The germline V and J ends were trimmed by 0 bases and 10 bases, with 15 bases remaining between them. CDR3: CASSLGSPSSPQYF. In DNA form, the CDR3 reads TGCGCCAGCAGCTTGGGTAGCCCTTCGTCTCCGCAGTATTTT.